This passage covers 8 T cell receptor beta chains from one sample sequenced in a study of cytomegalovirus exposure and HLA in healthy donors. The PCR made use of 60 Vbeta and 13 Jbeta primers. TCRdb keeps only in-frame clones here, not all; method: immunoSEQ multiplex PCR. The repertoire holds 100,000 to 150,000 clones, with 83% as singletons. Sequenced input: PBMCs. The source is a man in his late teens or twenties in good health and CMV-seropositive.

The gene calls are TRBV27 and TRBJ1-3; TRBD1 agrees at 7 bases. Unmatched junction bases numbered 13, after V lost 6 bases and J lost 8 bases. The CDR3 contains 15 residues. Germline V lookup: CDR1 MNHEY, CDR2 SMNVEV (reference sequence). CDR3 residues: CASRSEGRGIDTIYF. CDR3 DNA sequence: TGTGCCAGCAGGAGTGAGGGCAGGGGGATTGACACCATATATTTT.

A few counts support this clone. The rearrangement joins TRBV5-1 to TRBJ1-2; D is undetermined. Germline CDR1 is SGHRS and CDR2 is YFSETQ. The CDR3 runs to 14 residues. The germline V and J ends were trimmed by 3 bases and 4 bases, with 13 bases remaining between them. The CDR3 DNA reads as TGCGCCAGCAGCTATGACTGGTCCTTCTATGGCTACACCTTC. Its translation is CASSYDWSFYGYTF.

The rearrangement links TRBV4-1 to TRBJ2-5, with D uncertain. The last part of the DNA fits TRBJ2-7 better; the J call may be wrong. This CDR3 contains 12 residues. The germline V gene has CDR1 MGHRA and CDR2 YSYEKL. CDR3 sequence reads: CASSQDLREQYF. CDR3 nucleotides: TGCGCCAGCAGCCAAGATCTCCGCGAGCAGTACTTC.

The chain couples TRBV7-6 to TRBJ2-1; maybe TRBD1 (6 bases). This CDR3 region has 14 residues. Germline lookup yields CDR1 SGHVS and CDR2 FNYEAQ. V lost 5 bases and J 8 bases, leaving 16 bases between the germline ends. The CDR3 DNA reads as TGTGCCAGCAGCGAAAGCTCCAGGGGCGATGAGCAGTTCTTC. Residues: CASSESSRGDEQFF.

This clone has only a few counts. CDR3 bases: TGTGCCAGCAGCTTAGGGACAGGGAACACTGAAGCTTTCTTT. This sequence encodes CASSLGTGNTEAFF. The J gene is TRBJ1-1, the V gene TRBV5-6, with 8 bases aligning to TRBD1. V shed 2 bases, J shed 1 base, and the junction held 1 base outside the gene matches. CDR1 SGHDT and CDR2 YYEEEE come from the germline V gene. The CDR3 is made up of 14 amino acids.

V gene TRBV6-5 combines with J gene TRBJ1-2, with TRBD1 identical over 7 bases. J gave up 1 base and V 5 bases, and 1 base lay outside the gene matches. CDR3 length: 13 amino acids. Looked up from germline, CDR1 is MNHEY and CDR2 is SVGAGI. The CDR3 region is CASSGQVNYGYTF. The CDR3 nucleotides read TGTGCCAGCAGTGGACAGGTTAACTATGGCTACACCTTC.

The chain links TRBV30 to TRBJ1-1; D perhaps matches TRBD1 (6 bases). Trimming stripped 0 bases from V and 5 bases from J, with 10 bases between. Germline V gene data show CDR1 as GTSNPN and CDR2 as SVGIG (reference sequence). The CDR3 sequence is 13 residues long. DNA for the CDR3: TGTGCCTGGAGTGTCCAGGGGTGGACTGAAGCTTTCTTT. This encodes CAWSVQGWTEAFF.

The chain combines TRBV19 with TRBJ2-3, with 8 bases identical to TRBD2. This CDR3 has 14 residues. Germline V gives CDR1 LNHDA, CDR2 SQIVND (reference sequence). The trim removed 5 bases at V and 2 bases at J, leaving 3 bases unmatched. CDR3 residues: CASSPSGLTDTQYF. The CDR3 bases are TGTGCCAGTAGTCCTAGCGGGCTCACAGATACGCAGTATTTT.